Reported below is one T cell receptor beta chain. The data originate from a study of blood T cell repertoires in COVID-19. Whole-study context: The United States, Italy and Spain were the sources of the acute and convalescent COVID-19 samples. The analysed material was cDNA or gDNA that came from T cells, B-cell-depleted T cells, or PBMCs.

CDR1 is MNHNY, CDR2 SVGAGI, per germline (reference sequence). The CDR3 contains 15 residues. The V and J ends lost 3 bases and 4 bases respectively, with 10 bases between them. Original analysis: Using reference gene primer amplification, nucleated cell counts were estimated. Some clones are missing from TCRdb's copy, which holds only in-frame ones; the method was immunoSEQ multiplex PCR. That table supplies the V and J calls and clone size; D and trimming were determined from the DNA. The sample records about 110,000 clones, approximately 84% being singletons. The specimen sequenced was peripheral blood. This receptor was identified in a human donor in a cohort sampled during active COVID-19. This rearrangement joins TRBV6-6 to TRBJ2-6; D remains ambiguous. For the CDR3, the DNA is TGTGCCAGCAGTTATGCGGTCGCCGGGGCCAACGTCCTGACTTTC. Translating gives CASSYAVAGANVLTF.